This TCR beta chain was recovered during a study of B cell selection in AIRE deficiency. The CDR3 spans 19 residues. Libraries were prepared by immunoSEQ multiplex PCR; TCRdb keeps only in-frame clonotypes and omits some of them. This table has 5,000 or so clones, around 87% appearing once. Regulatory T cells were sorted as CD4+CD25hiCD127low/negative cells. The sequence came from a human donor with AIRE deficiency. Sequencing input: Tregs sorted from PBMCs. The chain carries TRBV21-1 and TRBJ2-5; the D call TRBD2 from the table was never checked on the DNA. TRBV21-1 is labeled a pseudogene. The CDR3 is CASSKKWGLAGVRHETQYF. The CDR3 DNA reads TGTGCCAGCAGCAAAAAATGGGGACTAGCGGGAGTTCGTCACGAGACCCAGTACTTC.